This record looks at one TCR beta chain sequence and its context. Antigen specificity is unknown. This sample is drawn from a study of monozygotic twins with cystic fibrosis. Study summary: With around 14 PCR cycles, barcoded libraries came from around 3 micrograms of fragmented DNA. Study observations and caveats: Monozygotic CF twins shared more identical nucleotide clonotypes than unrelated patients. Low clonality (median about 0.0095) suggested a mostly naive repertoire. V usage most resembled the co-twin in 13 of 16 pairs.

Some clones are missing from TCRdb's copy, which holds only in-frame ones; the method was immunoSEQ multiplex PCR. The table lists about 29,000 clones, around four fifths of them singletons. The CDR3 has 15 residues. Germline CDR1 is SGDLS and CDR2 is YYNGEE. V was clipped by 2 bases and J by 6 bases; unmatched bases: 5. The receptor was isolated from a girl aged 2-10 years with cystic fibrosis. The sample taken for sequencing was blood. The rearrangement uses TRBV9 and TRBJ2-1, with 10 bases identical to TRBD2. CDR3 region: CASSVGTSELNEQFF. The CDR3 DNA sequence: TGTGCCAGCAGCGTCGGGACTAGCGAACTCAATGAGCAGTTCTTC.